The 4 T cell receptor beta chains reported below all come from one sample, sequenced in a study of T cell repertoires in cytomegalovirus infection. These receptors have no identified antigens. TCRdb re-called the reads with MiXCR, one entry per CDR3 protein. Counted here are tens of thousands of distinct CDR3 sequences, 20% to 30% occurring once; the ten biggest clones make up approximately 49%. Sample: CD8+ T cells from cultured PBMCs, taken from culture after CMV antigen stimulation. These receptors were collected from a human donor in good health (CMV status not recorded). Some clones in this sample may be carry-over from other donors' samples.

The sample holds a few counts of this clonotype. The chain carries TRBV30 and TRBJ2-3; 8 bases are a match to TRBD2. This CDR3 is built from 18 residues. The J segment lost 1 base and the V segment lost 0 bases, leaving 12 bases of the junction unmatched. Germline V lookup: CDR1 GTSNPN, CDR2 SVGIG (reference sequence). The CDR3 sequence: CAWSVGVAGPFGTDTQYF. The DNA for the CDR3 is TGTGCCTGGAGTGTAGGGGTAGCGGGACCATTCGGCACAGATACGCAGTATTTT.

This chain connects TRBV11-2 to TRBJ1-4; D unclear. The germline V gene encodes CDR1 SGHAT and CDR2 FQNNGV. Trimming took off 5 bases at V and 5 bases at J, with 15 bases between the two ends. The CDR3 length is 15 residues. The CDR3 bases are TGTGCCAGCAGCCCAGACCGGGCCGCCAATGAAAAACTGTTTTTT. It is translated as CASSPDRAANEKLFF.

This sequence joins TRBV5-4 and TRBJ2-1; D is possibly TRBD1 or TRBD2 (7 bases each). CDR3 length: 15 residues. V lost 0 bases and J 8 bases, leaving 15 bases between the germline ends. In germline, CDR1 is SGHNT, CDR2 YYREEE (reference sequence). The CDR3 DNA reads TGTGCCAGCAGCTTGGGACAGGGAGGGTTGGATGAGCAGTTCTTC. As protein: CASSLGQGGLDEQFF.

The chain couples TRBV27 to TRBJ1-2, with TRBD1 as a possible D gene (5 bases). Germline V gene lookup returns CDR1 MNHEY and CDR2 SMNVEV (reference sequence). This CDR3 has 14 residues. Trimming pared 5 bases from V and 4 bases from J, leaving 14 bases between. The CDR3 coding sequence is TGTGCCAGCAGTGGGCTCGGGGCGCTCTATGGCTACACCTTC. Its protein is CASSGLGALYGYTF.